The sequence of this T cell receptor (beta chain) was determined in a study of T cell responses to AZD1222 COVID-19 vaccine. General study results and limits: White British ancestry dominated among donors, who included more females, and clonal diversity was possibly underestimated. There were repertoire samples only from the period after the peak T cell response. Within unmutated variant regions lay the reported targets of nearly half of spike-specific TCRs. Spike regions recognized by vaccine-associated CD4 TCRs spanned the protein, led by 160-218 and 743-854.

Trimming stripped 0 bases from V and 4 bases from J, with 4 bases between. The CDR3 runs to 12 residues. Germline CDR1 is SGHNT and CDR2 is YYREEE (reference sequence). Produced via immunoSEQ multiplex PCR; TCRdb's table is partial and in-frame only. The data contain approximately 180,000 clones, approximately 95% of them singletons. As for this clone: The antigen remains unidentified.

V is TRBV5-4 and J is TRBJ1-2; unclear D gene. This material consisted of peripheral blood, taken 28 days after the second dose of the MenACWY control vaccine. The TCR sequence derives from an adult who received the MenACWY meningococcal vaccine as a control. CDR3 DNA sequence: TGTGCCAGCAGCTTGGCCTCCTATGGCTACACCTTC. Its translation is CASSLASYGYTF.